The 12 T cell receptor beta chains given below trace back to one sample, sequenced in a study of T cell clonality in common variable immunodeficiency (dated by TCRdb to about 2015). The paper as a whole reports these results and caveats: Reportedly, TCRbeta sequences from CVID had fewer deletions and N-nucleotide insertions, and highly modified clones with 13 or more V deletions were absent from CVID.

Their specific antigens are unknown. Libraries came from the immunoSEQ multiplex PCR assay. In its TCRdb copy, this immuneACCESS table keeps in-frame sequences only and misses some clones. Where compared with another copy, unresolved V genes explain less than half of these, and the others have no known cause. This sample was tabulated with some 10,000 clones, among which there are no singletons. The ten largest clonotypes hold roughly 6.3% of the sample. Sequenced material: peripheral blood mononuclear cells. Receptors originate from a human donor with common variable immunodeficiency.

Details on this clone: Sequencing ends 3 residues short of the CDR3 end; the germline J gene provides the rest. J is TRBJ2-3 and V is TRBV30; D not certain. Germline V CDR1 and CDR2: GTSNPN, SVGIG (reference sequence). V was clipped by 5 bases and J by 2 bases, with 8 bases between them. This CDR3 has 12 amino acids. The CDR3 reads CAWVPFTDTQYF. The sequenced CDR3 bases are TGTGCCTGGGTTCCGTTCACAGATACG.

The DNA read from the CDR3 is TGTGCCAGCAGCTTGGGGCCGAGCTCCTACAATGAG. Translating it yields CASSLGPSSYNE. Given in full, the CDR3 is CASSLGPSSYNEQFF. This chain uses TRBV7-3 with TRBJ2-1; weak D call: TRBD1 (5 bases). The read terminates 3 residues before the CDR3 end, so the remaining end is supplied by the germline J gene. Germline assignment: CDR1 SGHTA and CDR2 FQGTGA. Trimming removed 3 bases from V and 0 bases from J, with 9 bases in between. The CDR3 is made up of 15 amino acids.

As for this clone: The sequence runs out 3 residues before the end of the CDR3; the remainder is reconstructed from the germline J gene. The rearrangement uses TRBV7-6 and TRBJ1-3, with unresolved D. The V end lost 2 bases, the J end lost 0 bases, and 5 bases lay between the germline ends. The V gene's germline CDR1 is SGHVS and CDR2 FNYEAQ. The CDR3 is made up of 14 amino acids. The sequenced CDR3 bases are TGTGCCAGCAGCTTAAGGTTCTCTGGAAACACC. Translation gives CASSLRFSGNT. From start to end, the CDR3 is CASSLRFSGNTIYF.

Judged by abundance, this clone is medium-sized. The read comes to an end 3 residues before the CDR3 does, leaving the germline J gene to fill in the end. The V call is TRBV29-1, the J call TRBJ2-5; no reliable D call. Germline CDR1 SQVTM, CDR2 ANQGSEA. The CDR3 extends over 11 amino acids. Trimming left V 7 bases short and J 4 bases short, with 10 bases between. The part of the CDR3 DNA that was read is TGCAGCGCGGCGGCTGTAGAGACC. It codes for CSAAAVET. The whole CDR3 reads CSAAAVETQYF.

This clone is medium-sized in the sample. The sequenced CDR3 bases are TGCAGTGCTAGTATCGCCCAGCGGTCCTACGAG. Translating it yields CSASIAQRSYE. The full CDR3 protein reads CSASIAQRSYEQYF. The chain is built from TRBV20-1 and TRBJ2-7; tentatively, D is TRBD2 (5 bases). Coverage ceases 3 residues before the CDR3 finishes, and the germline J gene fills in the end. The CDR3 runs 14 residues. CDR1 is DFQATT, CDR2 SNEGSKA, per germline (reference sequence). Trimming left V 3 bases short and J 1 base short, with 13 bases between.

This clone came up a few times. Sequencing ends 3 residues short of the CDR3 end; the germline J gene provides the rest. This chain links TRBV5-1 with TRBJ2-7, with 8 positions matching TRBD1. The length of the CDR3 is 14 residues. V lost 4 bases, J lost 5 bases, and 8 bases stayed unmatched. In germline, CDR1 is SGHRS, CDR2 YFSETQ. The CDR3 here is CASSPTTGVNEQYF. The DNA read from the CDR3 is TGCGCCAGCAGCCCTACGACAGGGGTAAACGAG.

This clone came up a few times. The sequenced fragment ends 3 residues before the CDR3 boundary, so the rest is inferred from the germline J gene. This chain connects TRBV18 to TRBJ2-1; D call uncertain. This CDR3 comprises 13 residues. Trimming took 10 bases from V and 6 from J, leaving 16 bases between them. From germline, CDR1 is KGHSH and CDR2 LQKENI. CDR3 bases read: TGTGCCACCCTCGGTAGCCTTTCCAATGAG. Residues: CATLGSLSNE. From start to end, the CDR3 is CATLGSLSNEQFF.

This clone was observed a few times. With the read ending 3 residues before the CDR3 end, the germline J gene is used to fill in that end. The chain couples TRBV2 to TRBJ2-7, with 9 bases lining up with TRBD1. This CDR3 has 13 residues. Germline V gives CDR1 SNHLY, CDR2 FYNNEI. Trimming removed 6 bases from V and 5 bases from J; junction bases left unmatched: 5. The part of the CDR3 DNA that was read is TGTGCCAGCAGCCGGGACAGGGCCAACGAG. The encoded protein is CASSRDRANE. The whole CDR3 protein is CASSRDRANEQYF.

CDR3 bases read: TGTGCCAGCAGCCCCGGTTCGAGCGTTGAAAAA. Its protein is CASSPGSSVEK. The whole CDR3 protein is CASSPGSSVEKLFF. The chain uses TRBV6-2 or TRBV6-3 and TRBJ1-4; D not certain. Sequencing ends 3 residues short of the CDR3 end; the germline J gene provides the rest. V lost 6 bases, J lost 7 bases, and 15 bases lay in between. The length of the CDR3 is 14 residues. The germline V gene encodes CDR1 MNHEY and CDR2 SVGEGT.

This clone was recorded a few times. The read halts 3 residues ahead of the CDR3 end, with the missing end drawn from the germline J gene. The J gene is TRBJ2-1, the V gene TRBV2; 7 bases fit TRBD2. V trimming: 11 bases; J trimming: 3 bases; junction bases outside the gene matches: 25. This CDR3 is built from 19 residues. Germline-derived CDR1 and CDR2 are SNHLY and FYNNEI. CDR3: CAGLQSGTPSDSSYNEQFF. CDR3 DNA (partial): TGTGCCGGTCTTCAGAGCGGGACGCCCTCGGACTCTAGCTACAATGAG.

Notes on this clone: The read finishes 3 residues shy of the CDR3 end, and the germline J gene is used to complete it. The chain uses TRBV30 and TRBJ2-1; TRBD2 aligns across 15 bases. Germline V CDR1 and CDR2: GTSNPN, SVGIG (reference sequence). V was clipped by 0 bases and J by 9 bases; unmatched bases: 3. There are 15 residues in the CDR3. CDR3 DNA (partial): TGTGCCTGGAGTGTAAAGGGACTAGCGGGAGGTGAG. Protein sequence: CAWSVKGLAGGE. In full, the CDR3 reads CAWSVKGLAGGEQFF.

This clone was detected only a few times. The read terminates 3 residues before the CDR3 end, so the remaining end is supplied by the germline J gene. The chain links TRBV30 to TRBJ2-5; 7 nucleotides agree with TRBD1. Germline values: CDR1 GTSNPN, CDR2 SVGIG (reference sequence). This CDR3 region has 14 residues. The ends lost 0 bases at V and 5 bases at J; junction bases unmatched: 6. The sequenced part of the CDR3 DNA is TGTGCCTGGAGTGTTAAGGACAGGCGGGAGACC. Protein sequence: CAWSVKDRRET. The full CDR3 protein is CAWSVKDRRETQYF.